The TCR beta chain under discussion was sequenced for a study of T cell changes during pregnancy in multiple sclerosis. This CDR3 is built from 15 residues. Trimming removed 0 bases from V and 2 bases from J, with 10 bases in between. The germline V gene encodes CDR1 LGHNT and CDR2 FRNRAP. The data were produced by immunoSEQ multiplex PCR, yet TCRdb's version contains in-frame clones alone and is incomplete. Seen here are under 45,000 clones, roughly 89% observed once, and the top ten hold approximately 0.47%. The genes are TRBV12-5 and TRBJ1-2; D may be TRBD1 (5 bases). This TCR came from a female donor in good health, enrolled as a control in a pregnancy study. This material consisted of CD4+ T cells from peripheral blood mononuclear cells, taken in the second trimester of pregnancy. The CDR3: CASGLVRRGNYGYTF. The DNA for the CDR3 is TGTGCTAGTGGTTTGGTCAGGCGGGGGAACTATGGCTACACCTTC.